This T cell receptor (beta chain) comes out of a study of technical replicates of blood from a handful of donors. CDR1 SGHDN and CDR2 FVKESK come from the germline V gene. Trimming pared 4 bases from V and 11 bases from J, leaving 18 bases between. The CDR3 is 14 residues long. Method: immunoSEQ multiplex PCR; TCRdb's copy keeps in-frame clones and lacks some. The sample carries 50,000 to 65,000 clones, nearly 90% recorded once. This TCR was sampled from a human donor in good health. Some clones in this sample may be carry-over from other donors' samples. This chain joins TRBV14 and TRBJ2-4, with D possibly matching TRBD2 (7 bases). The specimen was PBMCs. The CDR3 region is CASSPSRGAGLQYF. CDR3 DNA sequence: TGTGCCAGCAGCCCCTCTCGGGGGGCCGGACTTCAGTACTTC.